One sample yielded the 32 T cell receptor beta chains listed below, sequenced in a study of blood T cells in healthy people across ages (dated by TCRdb to 2015 to 2017). Library preparation used 5' RACE. The listed sequencing device is Illumina HiSeq 2500. A second PCR of roughly 7 to 11 cycles was performed with a sample-barcoded 5' primer and a J-beta primer mix. Clones were called with MiXCR by TCRdb after fastp trimmed the public reads at Q25, and only in-frame beta chains were retained. Rows merge per CDR3 protein into single entries with the most common DNA and genes. This sample lists over 500,000 distinct CDR3 sequences; about 51% were detected once. 13% of the sample is held by the ten biggest clonotypes. Sequenced material: blood. The origin of the receptors is a woman aged 80 or older in good health.

The chain couples TRBV5-1 to TRBJ2-3, with 7 bases that match TRBD2. The germline V gene encodes CDR1 SGHRS and CDR2 YFSETQ. Trimming took 6 bases from V and 0 from J; bases not matched to a gene: 1. This CDR3 is built from 13 residues. The CDR3 loop is CASKTSSTDTQYF. The CDR3 nucleotides read TGCGCCAGCAAGACTAGCAGCACAGATACGCAGTATTTT. Full variable domain (rest looked up from reference TRBV5-1 and TRBJ2-3): KAGVTQTPRYLIKTRGQQVTLSCSPISGHRSVSWYQQTPGQGLQFLFEYFSETQRNKGNFPGRFSGRQFSNSRSEMNVSTLELGDSALYLCASKTSSTDTQYFGPGTRLTVL.

This chain joins TRBV20-1 and TRBJ2-5, with 12 bases lining up with TRBD2. CDR3 length: 17 residues. Per germline, CDR1 DFQATT and CDR2 SNEGSKA (reference sequence). The V and J ends lost 0 bases and 5 bases, in that order; junction bases with no gene match: 10. The DNA for the CDR3 is TGCAGTGCTAGAGATCAAGAGACTAGCGGGGGTACGGAGACCCAGTACTTC. Protein sequence: CSARDQETSGGTETQYF.

The J gene is TRBJ2-1, the V gene TRBV7-2; TRBD1 is a possible D gene (5 bases). CDR1 is SGHTA, CDR2 FQGNSA, per germline. V was clipped by 10 bases and J by 7 bases, with 17 bases between them. The CDR3 consists of 13 residues. CDR3 region: CATSGRAMNEQFF. CDR3 coding DNA: TGTGCCACTTCGGGCAGGGCCATGAATGAGCAGTTCTTC.

This clonotype has at least ten counts. The chain links TRBV7-3 to TRBJ2-1, with D perhaps assigned TRBD1 or TRBD2 (5 bases each). Germline V gene data show CDR1 as SGHTA and CDR2 as FQGTGA. Trimming took off 1 base at V and 0 bases at J, with 13 bases between the two ends. CDR3 size: 17 residues. The CDR3, as DNA: TGTGCCAGCAGCTTAAGGGCGGGCCAGGGCTCCTACAATGAGCAGTTCTTC. Its translation is CASSLRAGQGSYNEQFF.

In the case of this clonotype: Since a much larger clone is just one base distant, this may be a read error. This rearrangement joins TRBV7-2 to TRBJ2-1; TRBD2 agrees at 13 bases. CDR1 is SGHTA and CDR2 is FQGNSA in the germline V gene. The CDR3 contains 15 residues. The CDR3 bases are TGTGCCAGCAGCTCTCGGACTAGCGGGAGCAATGGGCAGTTCTTC. It codes for CASSSRTSGSNGQFF.

This clonotype showed up many times. The rearrangement joins TRBV9 to TRBJ2-4; 15 bases are shared with TRBD2. Germline V gene sequence: CDR1 SGDLS, CDR2 YYNGEE. The V segment lost 4 bases and the J segment 3 bases; nucleotides outside the gene matches: 11. CDR3 length: 19 amino acids. Here the CDR3 reads CASSPQGGTSGGIKNIQYF. The CDR3 DNA is TGTGCCAGCAGCCCTCAGGGGGGGACTAGCGGGGGGATCAAAAACATTCAGTACTTC. The variable domain in full, with the rest retrieved from reference TRBV9 and TRBJ2-4, is DSGVTQTPKHLITATGQRVTLRCSPRSGDLSVYWYQQSLDQGLQFLIQYYNGEERAKGNILERFSAQQFPDLHSELNLSSLELGDSALYFCASSPQGGTSGGIKNIQYFGAGTRLSVL.

This clonotype has a count of ten or more. The chain joins TRBV27 to TRBJ2-7, with TRBD1 as a possible D gene (6 bases). Trimming removed 2 bases from V and 5 bases from J, with 16 bases in between. Looked up from germline, CDR1 is MNHEY and CDR2 is SMNVEV (reference sequence). There are 15 residues in the CDR3. CDR3 sequence: CASSLLRHRAHEQYF. CDR3 DNA: TGTGCCAGCAGTTTACTTCGTCACAGGGCCCACGAGCAGTACTTC.

Regarding this clonotype: A much larger clone differs by one base, so this may be a read error. The J gene is TRBJ2-1, the V gene TRBV5-1, with D perhaps matching TRBD1 (5 bases). The J call may be wrong; the DNA end is better matched by TRBJ2-7. The CDR3 has 15 amino acids. Germline CDR1 reads SGHRS; CDR2 reads YFSETQ. CDR3 protein: CASSSEQVSYNEQYF. The DNA of the CDR3 is TGCGCCAGCAGCTCTGAACAGGTCTCCTACAATGAGCAGTACTTC.

At least ten counts were recorded for this clonotype. The chain carries TRBV29-1 and TRBJ2-4, with a tentative D call TRBD2 (5 bases). The germline V and J ends were trimmed by 6 bases and 0 bases, with 9 bases remaining between them. Per the germline V gene, CDR1 is SQVTM and CDR2 is ANQGSEA. This CDR3 spans 13 amino acids. This CDR3 reads CSVGLLAKNIQYF. In DNA, the CDR3 is TGCAGCGTCGGACTGCTAGCCAAAAACATTCAGTACTTC.

CDR3 in amino acids: CAWRSGGSTDTQYF. DNA of the CDR3: TGTGCCTGGAGAAGTGGGGGTTCCACAGATACGCAGTATTTT. V gene TRBV30 combines with J gene TRBJ2-3; tentatively, D is TRBD1 or TRBD2 (5 bases each). Trimming left V 3 bases short and J 2 bases short, with 12 bases between. There are 14 residues in the CDR3. CDR1 and CDR2 from the germline V gene are GTSNPN and SVGIG (reference sequence).

The chain uses TRBV29-1 and TRBJ2-2, with D tentatively TRBD1 (6 bases). V dropped 7 bases and J dropped 2 bases, with 11 bases sitting between them. Germline V gene lookup returns CDR1 SQVTM and CDR2 ANQGSEA. The CDR3 has 13 amino acids. The CDR3 DNA sequence: TGCAGCGCTGCACAGGGTAACACCGGGGAGCTGTTTTTT. This sequence encodes CSAAQGNTGELFF.

A few counts support this clonotype. V is TRBV6-1 and J is TRBJ2-1; 13 bases fit TRBD2. The germline gives CDR1 MNHNS, CDR2 SASEGT. The CDR3 is 17 residues long. The ends lost 4 bases at V and 2 bases at J; junction bases unmatched: 5. DNA for the CDR3: TGTGCCAGCAGTGGGACTAGCGGGAGCTTCGCCTACAATGAGCAGTTCTTC. Translation gives CASSGTSGSFAYNEQFF.

This clonotype showed up many times. The chain links TRBV29-1 to TRBJ2-3; weak D call: TRBD2 (6 bases). Per the germline V gene, CDR1 is SQVTM and CDR2 is ANQGSEA. V gave up 7 bases and J gave up 5 bases, with 16 bases separating them. The CDR3 has 13 amino acids. CDR3 coding DNA: TGCAGCGGGACGGGACTTGGGATAGATACGCAGTATTTT. Protein sequence: CSGTGLGIDTQYF.

The chain carries TRBV27 and TRBJ1-2; possibly TRBD1 for D (6 bases). The ends were cut back, 8 bases at V and 7 bases at J, with 26 bases in the middle. This CDR3 spans 16 amino acids. Germline-derived CDR1 and CDR2 are MNHEY and SMNVEV (reference sequence). The CDR3 reads CASGPDNRVSGGGYTF. In DNA form, the CDR3 reads TGTGCCAGCGGACCCGACAACAGGGTCAGCGGTGGTGGCTACACCTTC.

The chain links TRBV7-9 to TRBJ2-1; TRBD2 matches 9 bases. CDR3 length: 17 residues. V dropped 5 bases and J dropped 4; count of bases not matched to a gene: 12. Germline CDR1 SEHNR, CDR2 FQNEAQ (reference sequence). CDR3 in amino acids: CASSPPGREGDYNEQFF. The CDR3 coding sequence is TGTGCCAGCAGCCCCCCAGGGCGGGAGGGAGATTACAATGAGCAGTTCTTC.

Concerning this clonotype itself: A read error may explain this, as a much larger clone is one base away. The chain recombines TRBV20-1 with TRBJ2-4; a possible D gene is TRBD1 (5 bases). Germline CDR1 and CDR2: DFQATT and SNEGSKA (reference sequence). The V and J ends lost 0 bases and 15 bases respectively, with 27 bases between them. This CDR3 has 16 residues. The CDR3 sequence: CSARDGTQGYSYERYF. As DNA, the CDR3 is TGCAGTGCTAGAGATGGAACCCAGGGATACTCCTACGAGCGGTACTTC.

The chain is built from TRBV7-3 and TRBJ2-1; no reliable D call. The length of the CDR3 is 14 residues. The germline V gene encodes CDR1 SGHTA and CDR2 FQGTGA. V was shortened by 4 bases and J by 6 bases, with 13 bases between the two germline ends. CDR3 protein: CASSSQGIGNEQFF. The DNA of the CDR3 is TGTGCCAGCAGCTCCCAAGGTATAGGCAATGAGCAGTTCTTC.

About this clonotype: Being one base from a much bigger clone, this may be a read error. V usage is TRBV7-9 and J usage is TRBJ2-7, with 8 bases fitting TRBD1. The CDR3 is 15 residues long. CDR1 is SEHNR and CDR2 is FQNEAQ in the germline V gene (reference sequence). The V gene end was trimmed by 5 bases and the J gene end by 7 bases; junction bases not matched to a gene: 13. CDR3: CASSTRAGGKNEQYF. The CDR3 nucleotides are TGTGCCAGCAGCACACGAGCAGGGGGCAAAAATGAGCAGTACTTC. The full variable domain, its missing parts supplied by reference TRBV7-9 and TRBJ2-7, is DTGVSQNPRHKITKRGQNVTFRCDPISEHNRLYWYRQTLGQGPEFLTYFQNEAQLEKSRLLSDRFSAERPKGSFSTLEIQRTEQGDSAMYLCASSTRAGGKNEQYFGPGTRLTVT.

In the case of this clonotype: A much bigger clone sits one base away, suggesting this may be a read error. The chain couples TRBV20-1 to TRBJ2-1; TRBD2 might be the D (5 bases). The CDR3 runs 14 residues. Per the germline V gene, CDR1 is DFQATT and CDR2 is SNEGSKA (reference sequence). DNA for the CDR3: TGCGGTGCTAGAGACCGGCGAGGGTACAATGAGCAGTTCTTC. This sequence encodes CGARDRRGYNEQFF.

This sequence joins TRBV20-1 and TRBJ2-2; D might be TRBD2 (6 bases). This CDR3 spans 14 amino acids. The germline gives CDR1 DFQATT, CDR2 SNEGSKA (reference sequence). Trimming cost V 4 bases and J 4 bases, with 13 bases left between them. CDR3 region: CSAIVGGSTGELFF. The CDR3 DNA sequence: TGCAGTGCTATAGTGGGGGGAAGCACCGGGGAGCTGTTTTTT.

The chain uses TRBV12-3 or TRBV12-4 and TRBJ2-3; D gene ambiguous. The CDR3 is made up of 15 amino acids. V was shortened by 3 bases and J by 6 bases, with 16 bases between the two germline ends. CDR3 protein: CASSFGGPTRDTQYF. CDR3 DNA: TGTGCCAGCAGTTTTGGTGGACCCACCAGGGATACGCAGTATTTT.

V usage is TRBV7-6 and J usage is TRBJ2-2; D is undetermined. Trimming cost V 5 bases and J 8 bases, with 12 bases left between them. Germline V lookup: CDR1 SGHVS, CDR2 FNYEAQ. The CDR3 runs to 13 residues. The CDR3 spells CASSPHYGGELFF. Written as DNA, the CDR3 is TGTGCCAGCAGCCCCCATTACGGGGGGGAGCTGTTTTTT. Together with reference TRBV7-6 and TRBJ2-2, the CDR3 gives the full variable domain: GAGVSQSPRYKVTKRGQDVALRCDPISGHVSLYWYRQALGQGPEFLTYFNYEAQQDKSGLPNDRFSAERPEGSISTLTIQRTEQRDSAMYRCASSPHYGGELFFGEGSRLTVL.

The chain uses TRBV2 and TRBJ2-6, with 9 bases that match TRBD1. The CDR3 loop spans 17 amino acids. Germline V gene lookup returns CDR1 SNHLY and CDR2 FYNNEI. V shed 5 bases and J 0 bases; nucleotides not matched to a gene: 5. CDR3 in DNA: TGTGCCAGCAGTACCTACAGGGGGCTCTCTGGGGCCAACGTCCTGACTTTC. Amino acid sequence: CASSTYRGLSGANVLTF.

A single count supports this clonotype. This chain joins TRBV14 and TRBJ2-1; D perhaps matches TRBD2 (6 bases). V shed 6 bases and J shed 3 bases, with 15 bases lying between them. The CDR3 is 15 amino acids. Germline CDR1 is SGHDN and CDR2 is FVKESK. CDR3 nucleotides: TGTGCCAGCAGTCCCCCGGGGGTCGGCTACAATGAGCAGTTCTTC. Translation gives CASSPPGVGYNEQFF.

CDR3 nucleotide sequence: TGTGCCTGGAGTGTACCAGGGGCCCCACATGCCGCGCAGTATTTT. Translated, it gives CAWSVPGAPHAAQYF. The chain uses TRBV30 and TRBJ2-3; D may be TRBD1 (6 bases). The germline V gene has CDR1 GTSNPN and CDR2 SVGIG (reference sequence). This CDR3 region has 15 residues. V lost 0 bases and J 10 bases, leaving 20 bases between the germline ends.

This clonotype was found a few times. The chain links TRBV5-1 to TRBJ1-6; no clear D. The ends were cut back, 0 bases at V and 0 bases at J, with 7 bases in the middle. CDR3 length: 16 residues. From germline, CDR1 is SGHRS and CDR2 YFSETQ. In DNA form, the CDR3 reads TGCGCCAGCAGCTTGGCCGGGAGCTCCTATAATTCACCCCTCCACTTT. Protein sequence: CASSLAGSSYNSPLHF.

The chain carries TRBV12-3 or TRBV12-4 and TRBJ2-5, with TRBD2 matching 7 bases. V lost 4 bases and J lost 3; bases outside the gene matches: 17. CDR3 length: 18 residues. The CDR3 DNA follows: TGTGCCAGCAGTTCCCAGCTCCGGGGTGTCGGGGGGAAAGAGACCCAGTACTTC. Its translation is CASSSQLRGVGGKETQYF.

A remark on this clonotype: As the CDR3 is not closed by the conserved phenylalanine or tryptophan, this likely results from a read error. The V and J genes are TRBV2 and TRBJ2-1; 8 nucleotides line up with TRBD2. Trimming cost V 6 bases and J 3 bases; bases outside gene matches: 7. The CDR3 length is 15 residues. The V gene's germline CDR1 is SNHLY and CDR2 FYNNEI. The CDR3 spells CASRESGSFYNEQFL. The CDR3 DNA reads as TGTGCCAGCAGAGAAAGCGGGAGTTTCTACAATGAGCAGTTCTTA.

Details on this clonotype: A much larger clone lies one base from this, so it may be a read error. In DNA form, the CDR3 reads TGTGCCAGCAGCGTAGATGGAGGGGGCGGCGGCACAGATGCGCAGTATTTT. As protein: CASSVDGGGGGTDAQYF. V gene TRBV9 combines with J gene TRBJ2-3, with a tentative D call TRBD1 (7 bases). The CDR3 has 17 residues. Germline V lookup: CDR1 SGDLS, CDR2 YYNGEE.

The chain carries TRBV11-2 and TRBJ1-2; 7 bases line up with TRBD1. The CDR3 totals 16 residues. The germline V gene encodes CDR1 SGHAT and CDR2 FQNNGV. The V and J ends lost 4 bases and 5 bases, in that order; junction bases with no gene match: 13. CDR3 amino acids: CASSSRQGLSFYGYTF. DNA for the CDR3: TGTGCCAGCAGCTCCAGACAGGGCCTCTCGTTTTATGGCTACACCTTC.

This clonotype has ten or more counts. The chain employs TRBV20-1 and TRBJ1-6; no firm D call. Trimming removed 0 bases from V and 8 bases from J, with 14 bases in between. The CDR3 is made up of 15 amino acids. The germline gives CDR1 DFQATT, CDR2 SNEGSKA (reference sequence). The CDR3, as DNA: TGCAGTGCTAGAGAAGGGAGTAACCGGGATTCACCCCTCCACTTT. Protein sequence: CSAREGSNRDSPLHF.

This clonotype was recorded a few times. This chain connects TRBV5-1 to TRBJ2-3; the match to TRBD2 covers 12 bases. This CDR3 comprises 18 residues. Germline assignment: CDR1 SGHRS and CDR2 YFSETQ. V gave up 4 bases and J gave up 2 bases; unmatched junction bases: 11. The CDR3 DNA reads TGCGCCAGCAGCCCCACCAAAGGACTAGCGGGACTCACAGATACGCAGTATTTT. This translates into CASSPTKGLAGLTDTQYF.